This passage covers 12 T cell receptor beta chains from one sample sequenced in a study of shared clonotypes between healthy human individuals. TCRdb's table, derived via immunoSEQ multiplex PCR, lists solely in-frame clones and lacks some. This sample has 2 million to 2.5 million clones, with over 90% found just once. Sequencing was carried out using naive CD4+ T cells from PBMCs. Subset meaning: CD45RA+ positively selected. These receptors were collected from a man between 18 and 29 years old in good health. Some clones in this sample may be carry-over from other donors' samples.

The J gene is TRBJ2-5, the V gene TRBV7-2; no clear D gene. CDR3 length: 12 amino acids. The germline V and J ends were trimmed by 1 base and 3 bases, with 3 bases remaining between them. CDR1 is SGHTA and CDR2 is FQGNSA in the germline V gene. The CDR3 DNA follows: TGTGCCAGCAGCTTAGTTAAAGAGACCCAGTACTTC. Amino acid sequence: CASSLVKETQYF.

The CDR3 region is CASGYSRNEQFF. The CDR3 nucleotides are TGCGCCAGCGGTTACAGCCGTAATGAGCAGTTCTTC. V and J are TRBV5-1 and TRBJ2-1; D call uncertain. CDR1 and CDR2 (germline): SGHRS, YFSETQ. The CDR3 loop spans 12 amino acids. V lost 7 bases and J 7 bases, leaving 12 bases between the germline ends.

This clone was observed a single time. The chain links TRBV5-4 to TRBJ2-7; TRBD2 matches at 10 bases. From germline, CDR1 is SGHNT and CDR2 YYREEE (reference sequence). The CDR3 is 15 residues long. V lost 1 base to trimming and J lost 3 bases; unmatched junction nucleotides: 4. CDR3 protein: CASSLRTSGLYEQYF. CDR3 bases: TGTGCCAGCAGCTTGCGGACTAGCGGTCTCTACGAGCAGTACTTC.

The chain couples TRBV15 to TRBJ2-3; tentatively, D is TRBD1 (6 bases). The CDR3 sequence is 14 residues long. CDR1 LNHNV and CDR2 YYDKDF come from the germline V gene (reference sequence). V was cut by 0 bases and J by 9 bases, with 13 bases left in between. CDR3 DNA: TGTGCCACCAGCAGAGATCCAGGGGATGAAACGCAGTATTTT. Translation gives CATSRDPGDETQYF. Full variable domain (remainder filled in from reference TRBV15 and TRBJ2-3): DAMVIQNPRYQVTQFGKPVTLSCSQTLNHNVMYWYQQKSSQAPKLLFHYYDKDFNNEADTPDNFQSRRPNTSFCFLDIRSPGLGDTAMYLCATSRDPGDETQYFGPGTRLTVL.

The chain has TRBV9 and TRBJ2-7, with D perhaps matching TRBD1 or TRBD2 (6 bases each). V was clipped by 0 bases and J by 6 bases, with 16 bases between them. The CDR3 is 15 residues long. The V gene's germline CDR1 is SGDLS and CDR2 YYNGEE. The CDR3 DNA reads as TGTGCCAGCAGCGTAGGTAGGGGGGTACCGGGCGAGCAGTACTTC. It translates to CASSVGRGVPGEQYF. Looking up the rest from reference TRBV9 and TRBJ2-7 gives the full variable domain: DSGVTQTPKHLITATGQRVTLRCSPRSGDLSVYWYQQSLDQGLQFLIQYYNGEERAKGNILERFSAQQFPDLHSELNLSSLELGDSALYFCASSVGRGVPGEQYFGPGTRLTVT.

This clone was counted once. This rearrangement joins TRBV28 to TRBJ2-7; TRBD2 agrees at 12 bases. With 2 bases clipped from V and 4 bases from J, the junction kept 6 bases outside the gene matches. The germline V gene has CDR1 MDHEN and CDR2 SYDVKM. The CDR3 has 16 residues. CDR3 sequence: CASSLTRTSGTYEQYF. CDR3 DNA: TGTGCCAGCAGTTTAACCCGGACTAGCGGGACTTACGAGCAGTACTTC.

The chain recombines TRBV5-1 with TRBJ2-3; 10 nucleotides match TRBD2. In germline, CDR1 is SGHRS, CDR2 YFSETQ. This CDR3 is built from 17 residues. V was clipped by 2 bases and J by 0 bases; unmatched bases: 6. CDR3 protein: CASSLLAGLASTDTQYF. The DNA for the CDR3 is TGCGCCAGCAGCTTACTAGCGGGACTGGCAAGCACAGATACGCAGTATTTT.

The chain recombines TRBV5-1 with TRBJ2-7, with D unclear. V was cut by 7 bases and J by 4 bases, with 15 bases left in between. CDR3 length: 13 amino acids. CDR1 is SGHRS, CDR2 YFSETQ, per germline. The CDR3 nucleotides read TGCGCCAGCTCCCCCCTTTCATTATACGAGCAGTACTTC. This gives the protein CASSPLSLYEQYF.

In this sample, this clone turned up once. The rearrangement uses TRBV18 and TRBJ2-7, with D possibly TRBD2 on 6 matching bases. The CDR3 has 16 residues. With 4 bases removed from V and 9 bases from J, the gap between germline ends came to 25 bases. CDR1 is KGHSH, CDR2 LQKENI, per germline. The chain's CDR3 is CASSLPPAGYEVRQYF. The CDR3 DNA is TGTGCCAGCTCACTCCCCCCCGCGGGATACGAGGTGAGGCAGTACTTC. Combining the CDR3 with reference TRBV18 and TRBJ2-7 gives the whole variable domain NAGVMQNPRHLVRRRGQEARLRCSPMKGHSHVYWYRQLPEEGLKFMVYLQKENIIDESGMPKERFSAEFPKEGPSILRIQQVVRGDSAAYFCASSLPPAGYEVRQYFGPGTRLTVT.

The chain couples TRBV28 to TRBJ1-6; D unclear. The CDR3 is 14 amino acids. Germline values: CDR1 MDHEN, CDR2 SYDVKM. The ends were cut back, 2 bases at V and 5 bases at J, with 7 bases in the middle. CDR3 bases: TGTGCCAGCAGTTTAGGCCAAGATAATTCACCCCTCCACTTT. It codes for CASSLGQDNSPLHF.

The V gene is TRBV13, the J gene TRBJ1-2; unclear D gene. CDR1 is PRHDT and CDR2 is FYEKMQ in the germline V gene (reference sequence). V was shortened by 3 bases and J by 4 bases, with 12 bases between the two germline ends. There are 14 residues in the CDR3. CDR3: CASSLTRTLYGYTF. DNA of the CDR3: TGTGCCAGCAGCTTGACCAGGACTCTCTATGGCTACACCTTC.

This chain connects TRBV19 to TRBJ2-1; 11 nucleotides align to TRBD1. The J segment lost 6 bases and the V segment lost 5 bases, leaving 6 bases of the junction unmatched. The CDR3 length is 15 residues. Germline V gene data show CDR1 as LNHDA and CDR2 as SQIVND (reference sequence). Here the CDR3 reads CASSVRDRGTNEQFF. As DNA, the CDR3 is TGTGCCAGTAGTGTCCGGGACAGGGGGACCAATGAGCAGTTCTTC.